The source of this TCR beta chain is a study of identical twins. TCRdb reprocessed the 5' RACE reads with MiXCR, giving one entry per CDR3 protein. The sample has fewer than 650,000 distinct CDR3 sequences; less than 9% are singletons. This CDR3 is built from 12 residues. Germline assignment: CDR1 DFQATT and CDR2 SNEGSKA (reference sequence). V was clipped by 3 bases and J by 4 bases, with 9 bases between them. Study-level findings and limits: Within cord blood, abundant beta clonotypes carried fewer insertions, but memory repertoires showed no such trend.

This clonotype was detected many times. Antigen specificity is unknown. These data also formed part of another study, on yellow fever vaccine responses in identical twins. That work adds: Vaccine T cell responses of twins reportedly seemed partly convergent and partly personalized.

This receptor was identified in a young woman in good health. The chain has TRBV20-1 and TRBJ1-2; D gene uncertain. Sequences were obtained from PBMCs. The CDR3 spells CSASPVSYGYTF. In DNA, the CDR3 is TGCAGTGCTAGCCCGGTCAGCTATGGCTACACCTTC.